This T cell receptor (beta chain) derives from a study of cytomegalovirus exposure and HLA in healthy donors. Study-wide results and caveats: As a later analysis showed, several of the most significant clusters appeared to be linked to common viral pathogens. The records held CMV serostatus as the only immune exposure information. Later analysis demonstrated an association between a missense DCLRE1C variant and TCR beta V- and J-gene trimming.

PCR amplification relied on 60 Vbeta primers (plus 13 Jbeta primers). TCRdb's table, derived via immunoSEQ multiplex PCR, lists solely in-frame clones and lacks some. The table has 170,000 or so clones, around 74% seen once; the top ten hold roughly 3%. Losses at the gene ends were 4 bases for V and 4 bases for J; bases not matched to a gene: 1. Germline CDR1 is SGHRS and CDR2 is YFSETQ. The CDR3 has 13 amino acids. Comment on this clone: Antigen specificity is unknown.

The receptor comes from a male donor in good health and CMV-seronegative. Sequencing input: PBMCs. V is TRBV5-1 and J is TRBJ2-1, with 8 bases that match TRBD2. CDR3 nucleotide sequence: TGCGCCAGCAGCATAGCGGGGTACAATGAGCAGTTCTTC. Translation gives CASSIAGYNEQFF.